Below are 28 T cell receptor beta chains sequenced from a single sample in a study of blood T cell repertoires in COVID-19. Generated by immunoSEQ multiplex PCR, the TCRdb table keeps only in-frame clones and is missing some. The top ten hold around 1.8% of the sample, which has 250,000 or so clones, about 80% seen once. The sequencing input was PBMCs or T cells enriched from blood (not recorded which). The receptor source for this set is a man aged 60 to 69 who had recovered from COVID-19.

The gene calls are TRBV6-2 or TRBV6-3 and TRBJ2-3; 9 bases line up with TRBD2. The V gene's germline CDR1 is MNHEY and CDR2 SVGEGT. Trimming cost V 2 bases and J 6 bases; bases outside gene matches: 9. The CDR3 spans 16 residues. The CDR3 DNA follows: TGTGCCAGCAGTTACCAGACTAGCGGAGTGCTGGATACGCAGTATTTT. Protein sequence: CASSYQTSGVLDTQYF.

The chain joins TRBV12-3 or TRBV12-4 to TRBJ1-5; 7 bases map to TRBD1. V gave up 6 bases and J gave up 9 bases; unmatched junction bases: 8. The CDR3 extends over 13 amino acids. This CDR3 is CASSAQGYRPQHF. The CDR3 nucleotides are TGTGCCAGCAGCGCACAGGGGTACAGGCCCCAGCATTTT.

The chain has TRBV2 and TRBJ2-1, with D possibly matching TRBD2 (5 bases). Per germline, CDR1 SNHLY and CDR2 FYNNEI. This CDR3 has 15 amino acids. Trimming removed 5 bases from V and 8 bases from J, with 19 bases in between. CDR3 amino acids: CASSLTRPFTDEQFF. CDR3 nucleotides: TGTGCCAGCAGTCTCACTAGACCGTTCACCGATGAGCAGTTCTTC.

The rearrangement uses TRBV7-8 and TRBJ1-5; 8 nucleotides agree with TRBD1. Germline loops: CDR1 SGHVS, CDR2 FQNEAQ. The length of the CDR3 is 16 residues. The V segment lost 4 bases and the J segment 3 bases; nucleotides outside the gene matches: 8. CDR3 in DNA: TGTGCCAGCAGCTCCCCCAGGGGGCGGGTCAATCAGCCCCAGCATTTT. This sequence encodes CASSSPRGRVNQPQHF.

The sample holds one count of this clone. The V gene is TRBV4-3, the J gene TRBJ2-7; D is ambiguous. V lost 0 bases, J lost 2 bases, and 8 bases lay in between. This CDR3 has 14 amino acids. The germline gives CDR1 LGHNA, CDR2 YSLEER. CDR3 in amino acids: CASSQEHGPYEQYF. DNA for the CDR3: TGCGCCAGCAGCCAAGAGCATGGCCCCTACGAGCAGTACTTC.

This clone has a single count. The chain has TRBV11-3 and TRBJ1-2; TRBD1 matches at 9 bases. Losses at the gene ends were 0 bases for V and 6 bases for J; bases not matched to a gene: 11. In germline, CDR1 is SGHNT, CDR2 YENEEA. This CDR3 has 17 amino acids. The CDR3: CASSLDFRTGANHGYTF. CDR3 DNA sequence: TGTGCCAGCAGCTTAGATTTCCGGACAGGGGCTAATCATGGCTACACCTTC.

The chain couples TRBV19 to TRBJ2-2; TRBD1 matches at 7 bases. The CDR3 has 15 residues. Trimming took 6 bases from V and 5 from J; bases not matched to a gene: 9. CDR1 and CDR2 from the germline V gene are LNHDA and SQIVND (reference sequence). This CDR3 is CASRPGTDRTGELFF. CDR3 coding DNA: TGTGCCAGTAGACCCGGGACAGACCGTACCGGGGAGCTGTTTTTT.

The rearrangement links TRBV2 to TRBJ1-1; D gene ambiguous. From germline, CDR1 is SNHLY and CDR2 FYNNEI. There are 14 residues in the CDR3. Trimming took off 4 bases at V and 4 bases at J, with 13 bases between the two ends. This CDR3 reads CASSVSGLGTEAFF. DNA for the CDR3: TGTGCCAGCAGTGTTTCGGGGTTAGGCACTGAAGCTTTCTTT. The full variable domain, completed using reference TRBV2 and TRBJ1-1, is EPEVTQTPSHQVTQMGQEVILRCVPISNHLYFYWYRQILGQKVEFLVSFYNNEISEKSEIFDDQFSVERPDGSNFTLKIRSTKLEDSAMYFCASSVSGLGTEAFFGQGTRLTVV.

In DNA, the CDR3 is TGTGCCAGCTCATCGTCAGGGGGGAATGAAGCTTTCTTT. Its protein is CASSSSGGNEAFF. This sequence joins TRBV18 and TRBJ1-1; 7 bases fit TRBD1. Germline CDR1 KGHSH, CDR2 LQKENI. The CDR3 contains 13 residues. Trimming at V came to 5 bases and at J to 7 bases, leaving 7 bases not matched to a gene.

CDR3 bases: TGCGCCAGCAGCTGGCAGGGGACCTATAATTCACCCCTCCACTTT. Translated, it gives CASSWQGTYNSPLHF. V is TRBV5-1 and J is TRBJ1-6; possibly TRBD1 for D (6 bases). Germline loops: CDR1 SGHRS, CDR2 YFSETQ. The CDR3 is made up of 15 amino acids. V shed 3 bases and J shed 2 bases, with 9 bases lying between them. Full variable domain (missing parts from reference TRBV5-1 and TRBJ1-6): KAGVTQTPRYLIKTRGQQVTLSCSPISGHRSVSWYQQTPGQGLQFLFEYFSETQRNKGNFPGRFSGRQFSNSRSEMNVSTLELGDSALYLCASSWQGTYNSPLHFGNGTRLTVT.

The V and J genes are TRBV7-9 and TRBJ2-2; 9 bases align to TRBD1. This CDR3 is 16 amino acids long. V dropped 6 bases and J dropped 4; count of bases not matched to a gene: 9. Germline V CDR1 and CDR2: SEHNR, FQNEAQ (reference sequence). The CDR3 reads CASSITGGSGTGELFF. CDR3 DNA: TGTGCCAGCAGTATCACAGGGGGCTCTGGCACCGGGGAGCTGTTTTTT.

The gene calls are TRBV11-3 and TRBJ2-5, with 8 nucleotides matching TRBD2. CDR3 size: 14 residues. V lost 5 bases, J lost 5 bases, and 7 bases stayed unmatched. The V gene's germline CDR1 is SGHNT and CDR2 YENEEA. The CDR3 region has the DNA TGTGCCAGCAGCCGGCGGGGGGTCGGGGAGACCCAGTACTTC. It is translated as CASSRRGVGETQYF.

V is TRBV11-2 and J is TRBJ1-2; no clear D. CDR1 is SGHAT, CDR2 FQNNGV, per germline. This CDR3 comprises 14 residues. Trimming left V 3 bases short and J 4 bases short, with 12 bases between. The CDR3 reads CASSLAGTTYGYTF. CDR3 DNA sequence: TGTGCCAGCAGCTTGGCTGGCACCACCTATGGCTACACCTTC.

This chain joins TRBV2 and TRBJ2-6; TRBD1 matches at 7 bases. With V trimmed by 7 bases and J by 0 bases, 6 bases remained unmatched. Germline assignment: CDR1 SNHLY and CDR2 FYNNEI. CDR3 length: 16 amino acids. The CDR3: CASKGGSSSGANVLTF. CDR3 DNA sequence: TGTGCCAGCAAAGGGGGCTCAAGCTCTGGGGCCAACGTCCTGACTTTC.

This clone was found once. The V call is TRBV5-6, the J call TRBJ1-2; D is perhaps TRBD1 (6 bases). Germline V gene lookup returns CDR1 SGHDT and CDR2 YYEEEE. This CDR3 spans 12 amino acids. Trimming removed 3 bases at V and 4 bases at J, with 7 bases between. The CDR3 bases are TGTGCCAGCAGCTCACAGGGCTATGGCTACACCTTC. It translates to CASSSQGYGYTF.

This chain uses TRBV11-2 with TRBJ2-2; the match to TRBD2 covers 11 bases. The junction had 6 bases not matched to a gene; V was cut back by 2 bases and J by 4 bases. CDR1 SGHAT and CDR2 FQNNGV come from the germline V gene. The CDR3 length is 17 residues. The CDR3 region is CASSLNRLAGRTGELFF. Written as DNA, the CDR3 is TGTGCCAGCAGCTTAAACCGACTAGCGGGGCGCACCGGGGAGCTGTTTTTT.

The chain uses TRBV7-2 and TRBJ2-1; TRBD2 might be the D (6 bases). The CDR3 contains 16 residues. V gave up 4 bases and J gave up 4 bases, with 17 bases separating them. Germline loops: CDR1 SGHTA, CDR2 FQGNSA. The CDR3 sequence: CASSSGGLTLYNEQFF. The CDR3, as DNA: TGTGCCAGCAGCTCCGGGGGTCTGACACTGTACAATGAGCAGTTCTTC.

This clone was counted a few times. The chain links TRBV9 to TRBJ2-2; 8 nucleotides match TRBD1. Germline lookup yields CDR1 SGDLS and CDR2 YYNGEE. V shed 5 bases and J 4 bases; nucleotides not matched to a gene: 7. This CDR3 contains 15 residues. This chain's CDR3 is CASRDGQGSTGELFF. CDR3 DNA sequence: TGTGCCAGCAGGGACGGACAGGGAAGCACCGGGGAGCTGTTTTTT.

The genes are TRBV19 and TRBJ1-2, with 8 bases lining up with TRBD1. The CDR3 extends over 16 amino acids. Looked up from germline, CDR1 is LNHDA and CDR2 is SQIVND (reference sequence). The V and J ends lost 0 bases and 2 bases, in that order; junction bases with no gene match: 5. CDR3 coding DNA: TGTGCCAGTAGTATAGATCCGGGACAGGACAACTATGGCTACACCTTC. Translation: CASSIDPGQDNYGYTF.

This clone was detected once. The chain couples TRBV5-1 to TRBJ1-1; the match to TRBD1 covers 8 bases. This CDR3 has 16 amino acids. The V and J ends lost 3 bases and 4 bases, in that order; junction bases with no gene match: 11. The V gene's germline CDR1 is SGHRS and CDR2 YFSETQ. CDR3 nucleotide sequence: TGCGCCAGCAGCTCGGGAGGACAGGGAAGGAGCACTGAAGCTTTCTTT. It codes for CASSSGGQGRSTEAFF. Together with reference TRBV5-1 and TRBJ1-1, the CDR3 gives the full variable domain: KAGVTQTPRYLIKTRGQQVTLSCSPISGHRSVSWYQQTPGQGLQFLFEYFSETQRNKGNFPGRFSGRQFSNSRSEMNVSTLELGDSALYLCASSSGGQGRSTEAFFGQGTRLTVV.

J is TRBJ1-2 and V is TRBV10-3; 7 bases are shared with TRBD1. V shed 3 bases, J shed 7 bases, and the junction held 8 bases outside the gene matches. The CDR3 has 14 residues. Looked up from germline, CDR1 is ENHRY and CDR2 is SYGVKD. The CDR3 nucleotides are TGTGCCATCAGTGATTCTGACAGGGTCCCTGGCTACACCTTC. It is translated as CAISDSDRVPGYTF.

The chain joins TRBV5-1 to TRBJ1-5, with 12 bases identical to TRBD1. Germline V gene sequence: CDR1 SGHRS, CDR2 YFSETQ. J gave up 1 base and V 0 bases, and 5 bases lay outside the gene matches. This CDR3 spans 18 amino acids. Here the CDR3 DNA reads TGCGCCAGCAGCTTGGGGGGACAGGGGGCAGGAAGCAATCAGCCCCAGCATTTT. As protein: CASSLGGQGAGSNQPQHF.

The rearrangement links TRBV13 to TRBJ2-3, with 8 nucleotides matching TRBD1. Per germline, CDR1 PRHDT and CDR2 FYEKMQ (reference sequence). The CDR3 extends over 19 amino acids. The V gene end was trimmed by 4 bases and the J gene end by 3 bases; junction bases not matched to a gene: 18. CDR3 DNA: TGTGCCAGCAGCTCCGGAGTGCTCTGGACAGGGATTAGTACAGATACGCAGTATTTT. Its translation: CASSSGVLWTGISTDTQYF.

The V and J genes are TRBV6-5 and TRBJ2-5; 9 bases are a match to TRBD2. With V trimmed by 3 bases and J by 5 bases, 7 bases remained unmatched. The CDR3 extends over 15 amino acids. Germline V gene data show CDR1 as MNHEY and CDR2 as SVGAGI. The DNA of the CDR3 is TGTGCCAGCAGTTATAGCGGGGGTAGTGCGGAGACCCAGTACTTC. Its translation is CASSYSGGSAETQYF.

The CDR3 nucleotides are TGTGCCAGCAGCAAAGCCAGCTACCTCAGAGGAAACCAGCCCCAGCATTTT. Translating gives CASSKASYLRGNQPQHF. The chain uses TRBV21-1 and TRBJ1-5. TRBV21-1 is given as a pseudogene. The CDR3 runs to 17 residues.

The J gene is TRBJ1-5, the V gene TRBV27; D remains unclear. The germline V gene has CDR1 MNHEY and CDR2 SMNVEV (reference sequence). The V gene lost 2 bases and the J gene lost 4 bases, with 6 bases spanning the gap. The CDR3 contains 13 residues. The CDR3 sequence: CASSLRVNQPQHF. CDR3 nucleotide sequence: TGTGCCAGCAGTTTACGGGTGAATCAGCCCCAGCATTTT.

This chain links TRBV6-2 or TRBV6-3 with TRBJ1-2; 9 bases match TRBD1. From germline, CDR1 is MNHEY and CDR2 SVGEGT. V dropped 5 bases and J dropped 0; count of bases not matched to a gene: 13. The CDR3 extends over 18 amino acids. The CDR3 sequence is CASSDTRDRDTTNYGYTF. CDR3 sequence (DNA): TGTGCCAGCAGTGACACCCGGGACAGGGACACCACTAACTATGGCTACACCTTC.

This clone has a handful of counts. The chain recombines TRBV5-1 with TRBJ1-4, with TRBD1 matching 12 bases. The CDR3 consists of 14 residues. From germline, CDR1 is SGHRS and CDR2 YFSETQ. Trimming took 3 bases from V and 8 from J; bases not matched to a gene: 2. The CDR3 coding sequence is TGCGCCAGCAGCTCCGGGACAGGGGGCGAAAAACTGTTTTTT. Residues: CASSSGTGGEKLFF.